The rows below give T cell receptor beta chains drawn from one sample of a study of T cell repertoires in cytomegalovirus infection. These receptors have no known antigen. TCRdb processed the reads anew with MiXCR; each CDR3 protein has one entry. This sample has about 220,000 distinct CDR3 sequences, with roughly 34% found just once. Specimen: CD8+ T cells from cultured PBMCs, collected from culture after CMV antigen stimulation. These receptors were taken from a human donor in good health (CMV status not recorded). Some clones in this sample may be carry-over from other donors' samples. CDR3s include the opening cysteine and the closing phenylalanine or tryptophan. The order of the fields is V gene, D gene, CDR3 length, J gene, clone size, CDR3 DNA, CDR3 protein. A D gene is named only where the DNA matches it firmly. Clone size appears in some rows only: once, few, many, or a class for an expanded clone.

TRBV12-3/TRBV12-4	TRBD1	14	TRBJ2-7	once	TGTGCCAGCAGTTCCAGTAGACAGGGGCACGAGCAGTACTTC	CASSSSRQGHEQYF
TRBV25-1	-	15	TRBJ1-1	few	TGTGCCAGCAGTGACGGGGGCGGAATGAACACTGAAGCTTTCTTT	CASSDGGGMNTEAFF
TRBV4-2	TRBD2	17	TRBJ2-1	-	TGTGCCAGCAACCCCATCGGGACTAGCGGGAAGGACAATGAGCAGTTCTTC	CASNPIGTSGKDNEQFF
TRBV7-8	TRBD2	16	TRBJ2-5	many	TGTGCCAGCAGCTTTAGTAGCGGGGGGACTCAAGAGACCCAGTACTTC	CASSFSSGGTQETQYF
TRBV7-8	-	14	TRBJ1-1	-	TGTGCCAGCAGCTTACCGGGGGAAAACACTGAAGCTTTCTTT	CASSLPGENTEAFF
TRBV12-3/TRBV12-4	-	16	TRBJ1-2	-	TGTGCCAGCAGTTTAAGCCCGGCGGCGCAAGGCTATGGCTACACCTTC	CASSLSPAAQGYGYTF
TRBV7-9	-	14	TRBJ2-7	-	TGTGCCAGCAGACCACAGGGACTCGGCTACGAGCAGTACTTC	CASRPQGLGYEQYF
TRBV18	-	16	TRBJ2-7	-	TGTGCCAGCTCACCACCGCAGCGGGTGAGGCCCTACGAGCAGTACTTC	CASSPPQRVRPYEQYF
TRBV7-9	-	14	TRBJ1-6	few	TGTGCCAGCAGTCCCCCTTCCACGGGAGGGGCCCTCCACTTT	CASSPPSTGGALHF
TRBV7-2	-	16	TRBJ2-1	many	TGTGCCAGCAGCTTAGCGGGTTCGGTAACCTACAATGAGCAGTTCTTC	CASSLAGSVTYNEQFF
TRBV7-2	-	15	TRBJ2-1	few	TGTGCCAGCAGCTTGGAGATGAGCTCCTACAATGAGCAGTTCTTC	CASSLEMSSYNEQFF
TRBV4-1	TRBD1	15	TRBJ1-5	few	TGCGCCAGCAGCCAAGCGGACAGGGATAATCAGCCCCAGCATTTT	CASSQADRDNQPQHF
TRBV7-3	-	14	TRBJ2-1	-	TGTGCCAGCAGCTTACGTGACAGGTCCAATGAGCAGTTCTTC	CASSLRDRSNEQFF
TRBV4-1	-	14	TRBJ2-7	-	TGCGCCAGCAGCCAAGAAGGTTTCCGGGACGAGCAGTACTTC	CASSQEGFRDEQYF
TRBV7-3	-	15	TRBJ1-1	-	TGTGCCAGCAGCTTCTCGGGGAACTCGAACACTGAAGCTTTCTTT	CASSFSGNSNTEAFF
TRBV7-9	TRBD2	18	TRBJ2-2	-	TGTGCCAGCAGCAAAGTTCCGGGACTAGCGGGAAAGGCCGGGGAGCTGTTTTTT	CASSKVPGLAGKAGELFF
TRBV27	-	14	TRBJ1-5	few	TGTGCCAGCAGTTTACAGTATAGCAATCAGCCCCAGCATTTT	CASSLQYSNQPQHF
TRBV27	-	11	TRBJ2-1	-	TGTGCCAGCACGGACTACAATGAGCAGTTCTTC	CASTDYNEQFF
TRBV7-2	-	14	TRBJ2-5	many	TGTGCCAGCAGCAGACCTATGGGCGGAGAGACCCAGTACTTC	CASSRPMGGETQYF
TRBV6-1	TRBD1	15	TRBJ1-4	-	TGTGCCAGCAGCGTATGGACAGGCTCGGGCGTAAAACTGTTTTTT	CASSVWTGSGVKLFF
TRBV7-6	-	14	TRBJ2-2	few	TGTGCCAGCAGCTTTTCGCCGAACACCGGGGAGCTGTTTTTT	CASSFSPNTGELFF
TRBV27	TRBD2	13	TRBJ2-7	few	TGTGCCAGCAGTTTGGGCGGGGGCTACGAGCAGTACTTC	CASSLGGGYEQYF
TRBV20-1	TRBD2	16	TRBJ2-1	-	TGCAGTGCTAGAGATATTGATAGGCGGGAGGTCGATGAGCAGTTCTTC	CSARDIDRREVDEQFF
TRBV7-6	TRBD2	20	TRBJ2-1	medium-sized	TGTGCCAGCAGCCTCCGGGACCCCGGGTCACTAGCGGGAGTTAGAAATGAGCAGTTCTTC	CASSLRDPGSLAGVRNEQFF
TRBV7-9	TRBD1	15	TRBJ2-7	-	TGTGCCAGCAGCTTAAGGGGACAGGGGCTCGACGAGCAGTACTTC	CASSLRGQGLDEQYF
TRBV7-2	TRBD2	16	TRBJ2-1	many	TGTGCCAGCAGCTCCACCGGGACTACCGTGAGGAATGAGCAGTTCTTC	CASSSTGTTVRNEQFF
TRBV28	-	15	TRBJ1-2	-	TGTGCCAGCAGTTTATTGGGGACGGGCCGGCAAGGCTACACCTTC	CASSLLGTGRQGYTF
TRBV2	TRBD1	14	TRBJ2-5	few	TGTGCCAGCAGCCCCGGACAGGGAACGGAGACCCAGTACTTC	CASSPGQGTETQYF
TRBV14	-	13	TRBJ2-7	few	TGTGCCAGCAGCCAAGGCACAGGGTACGAGCAGTACTTC	CASSQGTGYEQYF
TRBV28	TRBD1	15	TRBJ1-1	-	TGTGCCAGCAGCCTGACAGGGAGTGGGGAGACTGAAGCTTTCTTT	CASSLTGSGETEAFF
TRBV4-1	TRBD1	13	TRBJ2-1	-	TGCGCCAGCAGCCAGTACAGGGGGGATGAGCAGTTCTTC	CASSQYRGDEQFF
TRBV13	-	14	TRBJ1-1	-	TGTGCCAGCAGCTTGGGAGGAGTCGGAGCTGAAGCTTTCTTT	CASSLGGVGAEAFF
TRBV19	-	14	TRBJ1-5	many	TGTGCCACTCAGGGACCGACTAGCAATCAGCCCCAGCATTTT	CATQGPTSNQPQHF
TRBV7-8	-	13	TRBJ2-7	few	TGTGCCAGCAGCTTGGACTTGCCCTACGAGCAGTACTTC	CASSLDLPYEQYF
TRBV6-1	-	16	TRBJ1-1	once	TGTGCCAGCAGTCCAGACCTGGACAGCGGCAACACTGAAGCTTTCTTT	CASSPDLDSGNTEAFF
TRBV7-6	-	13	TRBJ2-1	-	TGTGCCAGCAGCGCACGACTAGTGAATGAGCAGTTCTTC	CASSARLVNEQFF
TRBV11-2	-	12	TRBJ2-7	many	TGTGCCAGCAGCTTGACAAACTACGAGCAGTACTTC	CASSLTNYEQYF
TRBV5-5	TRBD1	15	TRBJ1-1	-	TGTGCCAGCAGCTTGGGGGGACAGGGTCGACCAGACGCTTTCTTT	CASSLGGQGRPDAFF
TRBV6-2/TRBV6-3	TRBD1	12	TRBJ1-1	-	TGTGCCAGCAGGACAGGGAAAAATGAAGCTTTCTTT	CASRTGKNEAFF
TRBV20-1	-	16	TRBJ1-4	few	TGCAGTGCTAGTCCAGGGAGAGGCCGGGTCAATGAAAAACTGTTTTTT	CSASPGRGRVNEKLFF
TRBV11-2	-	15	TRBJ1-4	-	TGTGCCAGCAGCTTAGATTGGGGGGAGCGTGAAAAACTGTTTTTT	CASSLDWGEREKLFF
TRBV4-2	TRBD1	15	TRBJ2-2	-	TGTGCCAGCAGGGAACAGGGGTGGAACACCGGGGAGCTGTTTTTT	CASREQGWNTGELFF
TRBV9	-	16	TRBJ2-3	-	TGTGCCAGCAGCGTAGGGACCGCTCTTAGGACAGATACGCAGTATTTT	CASSVGTALRTDTQYF
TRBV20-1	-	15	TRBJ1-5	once	TGCAGTGCTAGAGTTGAGAGCTCGACCAATTTGCCCCAGCATTTT	CSARVESSTNLPQHF
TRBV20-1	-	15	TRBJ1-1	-	TGCAGTGTTAAACGGGCAGCGGGGGGGAACACTGAAGCTTTCTTT	CSVKRAAGGNTEAFF
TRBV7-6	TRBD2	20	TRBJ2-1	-	TGTGCCAGCAGCCAGAGAGGGACTAGCGGGGGGCCTAGCTCCTACAATGAGCAGTTCTTC	CASSQRGTSGGPSSYNEQFF
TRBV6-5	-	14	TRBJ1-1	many	TGTGCCAGCAGTTATAAACAGGGAGGCGCTGAAGCTTTCTTT	CASSYKQGGAEAFF
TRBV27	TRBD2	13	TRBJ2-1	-	TGTGCCACCCTAGCGGGCCCCGCTAATGAGCAGTTCTTC	CATLAGPANEQFF
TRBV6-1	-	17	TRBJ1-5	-	TGTGCCAGCAGTGATCCTTTGATCCACGGGCCCAATCAGCCCCAGCATTTT	CASSDPLIHGPNQPQHF
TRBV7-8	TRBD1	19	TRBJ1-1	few	TGTGCCAGCAGCCCAGCCCCTGGACAGGGCGCCGAGATGAACACTGAAGCTTTCTTT	CASSPAPGQGAEMNTEAFF
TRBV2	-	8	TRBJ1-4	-	TGTGCCAGCAGTACCGGTTTTTTT	CASSTGFF
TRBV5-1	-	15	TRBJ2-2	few	TGCGCCAGCAGCTTCCGGCAGGGGTCCACCGGGGAGCTGTTTTTT	CASSFRQGSTGELFF
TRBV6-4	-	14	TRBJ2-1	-	TGTGCCAGCAGCACAGGGACTTCGGGCAATGAGCAGTTCTTC	CASSTGTSGNEQFF
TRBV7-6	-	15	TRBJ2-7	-	TGTGCCAGCAGCTCTGGGGGACGGTGGGTCGACGAGCAGTACTTC	CASSSGGRWVDEQYF
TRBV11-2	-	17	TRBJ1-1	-	TGTGCCAGCAGCTTAAACTCTCGGGCAAGGAGAGATGCTGAAGCTTTCTTT	CASSLNSRARRDAEAFF